The present T cell receptor beta chain was sequenced within a study of blood T cell repertoires in COVID-19. Study details: From the United States, Italy and Spain came samples of acute and convalescent COVID-19. PBMCs, B-cell-depleted T cells, or T cells were the source of the cDNA or gDNA that made up the material.

Original methodology: Nucleated cell counts were estimated from reference gene primer amplification. The repertoire was sequenced with immunoSEQ multiplex PCR; TCRdb's copy has only in-frame clones and lacks some. The DNA was the basis for D and trimming; V, J and clone size are from that table. The table has 100,000 or so clones, nearly 95% seen once; the top ten hold less than 5%. CDR1 is MGHDK, CDR2 SYGVNS, per germline. V was cut by 1 base and J by 6 bases, with 12 bases left in between. The CDR3 is 14 residues long. Sequenced material: peripheral blood. The source of this sequence is a human donor with active COVID-19. The donor label of this sample is uncertain. The genes are TRBV25-1 and TRBJ1-2, with D unclear. The CDR3 loop is CASSEFDGLHGYTF. The CDR3 DNA sequence: TGTGCCAGCAGTGAATTTGACGGGTTACATGGCTACACCTTC.